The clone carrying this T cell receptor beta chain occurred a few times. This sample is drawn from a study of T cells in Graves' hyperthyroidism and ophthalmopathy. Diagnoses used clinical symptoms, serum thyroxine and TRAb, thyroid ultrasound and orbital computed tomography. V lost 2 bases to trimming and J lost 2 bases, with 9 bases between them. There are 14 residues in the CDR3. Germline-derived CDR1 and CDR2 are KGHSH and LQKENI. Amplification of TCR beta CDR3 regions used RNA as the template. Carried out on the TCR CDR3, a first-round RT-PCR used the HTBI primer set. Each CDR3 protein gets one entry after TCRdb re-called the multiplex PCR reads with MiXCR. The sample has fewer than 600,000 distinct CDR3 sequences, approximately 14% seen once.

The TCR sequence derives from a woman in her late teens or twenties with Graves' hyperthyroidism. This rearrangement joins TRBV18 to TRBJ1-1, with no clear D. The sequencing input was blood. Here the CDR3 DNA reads TGTGCCAGCTCACCATCCCGGGCTAACACTGAAGCTTTCTTT. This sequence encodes CASSPSRANTEAFF.